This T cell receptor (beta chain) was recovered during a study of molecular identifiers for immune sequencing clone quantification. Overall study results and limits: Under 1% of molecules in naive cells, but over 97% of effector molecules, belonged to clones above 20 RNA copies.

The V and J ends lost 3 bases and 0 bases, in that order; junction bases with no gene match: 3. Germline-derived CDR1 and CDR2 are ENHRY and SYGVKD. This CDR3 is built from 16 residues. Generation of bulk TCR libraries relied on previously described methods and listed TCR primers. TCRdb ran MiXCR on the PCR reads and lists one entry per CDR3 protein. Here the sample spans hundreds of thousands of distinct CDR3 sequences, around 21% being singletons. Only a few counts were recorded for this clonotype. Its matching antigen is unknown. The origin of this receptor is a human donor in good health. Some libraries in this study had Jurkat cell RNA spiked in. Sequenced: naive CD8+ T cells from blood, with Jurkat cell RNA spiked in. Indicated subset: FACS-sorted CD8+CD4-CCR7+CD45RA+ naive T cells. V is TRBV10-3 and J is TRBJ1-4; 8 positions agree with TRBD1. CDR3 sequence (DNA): TGTGCCATCAGTGACCCGACAGGGGCAACTAATGAAAAACTGTTTTTT. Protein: CAISDPTGATNEKLFF.